A selection of T cell receptor beta chains follows, all from one sample in a study of blood T cell repertoires in COVID-19. TCRdb keeps only in-frame clones here, not all; method: immunoSEQ multiplex PCR. This sample has about 200,000 clones, with roughly 87% found just once. The sequencing input was peripheral blood. All receptors come from a man aged 35-49 years with active or convalescent COVID-19. Each CDR3 is given with its conserved first and last residue. Fields, in order: D gene, V gene, J gene, clone size, CDR3 DNA, CDR3 protein. D genes are given only for firm matches. Some rows have no size entry. The others give once, few or many, or a class for an expanded clone.

d_call: .
v_call: TRBV11-2
j_call: TRBJ1-1
clone_size: once
cdr3_nt: TGTGCCAGCAGCTTAGTTCAGGCCCTTAACACTGAAGCTTTCTTT
cdr3_aa: CASSLVQALNTEAFF

d_call: .
v_call: TRBV6-1
j_call: TRBJ2-7
clone_size: .
cdr3_nt: TGTGCCAGCAGTGAAATGAGCGAGGACTACGAGCAGTACTTC
cdr3_aa: CASSEMSEDYEQYF

d_call: TRBD1
v_call: TRBV6-6
j_call: TRBJ1-5
clone_size: .
cdr3_nt: TGTGCCAGCAGACACCGGACAGGGTGGCCTCAGCCCCAGCATTTT
cdr3_aa: CASRHRTGWPQPQHF

d_call: TRBD1
v_call: TRBV28
j_call: TRBJ1-1
clone_size: .
cdr3_nt: TGTGCCAGCAACACACAAACAGGGGCCACTGAAGCTTTCTTT
cdr3_aa: CASNTQTGATEAFF

d_call: .
v_call: TRBV7-9
j_call: TRBJ1-6
clone_size: .
cdr3_nt: TGTGCCAGCAGCGAAGGCTTGGACTTCTCCTATAATTCACCCCTCCACTTT
cdr3_aa: CASSEGLDFSYNSPLHF

d_call: TRBD1
v_call: TRBV28
j_call: TRBJ1-4
clone_size: .
cdr3_nt: TGTGCCAGCACTTCCGGGACAGGGGTTGAAAAACTGTTTTTT
cdr3_aa: CASTSGTGVEKLFF

d_call: TRBD2
v_call: TRBV2
j_call: TRBJ2-1
clone_size: .
cdr3_nt: TGTGCCAAGGAGCGGCTAGCGGGGCTTGGTAATGAGCAGTTCTTC
cdr3_aa: CAKERLAGLGNEQFF

d_call: TRBD2
v_call: TRBV13
j_call: TRBJ2-3
clone_size: .
cdr3_nt: TGTGCCAGCAGCTTAGGAGCGGGGACGCCCCCAGATACGCAGTATTTT
cdr3_aa: CASSLGAGTPPDTQYF

d_call: .
v_call: TRBV6-5
j_call: TRBJ2-5
clone_size: .
cdr3_nt: TGTGCCAGCAGGGCAGTCGAAACCCAGTACTTC
cdr3_aa: CASRAVETQYF

d_call: TRBD1
v_call: TRBV5-1
j_call: TRBJ1-6
clone_size: .
cdr3_nt: TGCGCCAGCAGCGCAGGGACAGGGAAAGGTCGTAGTTCACCCCTCCACTTT
cdr3_aa: CASSAGTGKGRSSPLHF

d_call: .
v_call: TRBV6-1
j_call: TRBJ2-5
clone_size: .
cdr3_nt: TGTGCCAGCAGTGAAGGATCAAGCCCAGAGACCCAGTACTTC
cdr3_aa: CASSEGSSPETQYF

d_call: TRBD2
v_call: TRBV5-1
j_call: TRBJ2-7
clone_size: .
cdr3_nt: TGCGCCAGCAGCCCTCGACTAGCGGGAGGCTACGAGCAGTACTTC
cdr3_aa: CASSPRLAGGYEQYF

d_call: TRBD1
v_call: TRBV28
j_call: TRBJ1-2
clone_size: once
cdr3_nt: TGTGCCAGCAGAAAAGGACAGGGGGGGAGAGGCTACACCTTC
cdr3_aa: CASRKGQGGRGYTF

d_call: .
v_call: TRBV19
j_call: TRBJ1-5
clone_size: .
cdr3_nt: TGTGCCAGTAGTATTGTGGGGAGCAGCAATCAGCCCCAGCATTTT
cdr3_aa: CASSIVGSSNQPQHF

d_call: .
v_call: TRBV2
j_call: TRBJ2-7
clone_size: .
cdr3_nt: TGTGCCAGCAGTGAAACCAGGGGCTACGAGCAGTACTTC
cdr3_aa: CASSETRGYEQYF

d_call: .
v_call: TRBV15
j_call: TRBJ1-4
clone_size: .
cdr3_nt: TGTGCCACCAGAGAGAGGGCTAGTGAAAAACTGTTTTTT
cdr3_aa: CATRERASEKLFF

d_call: .
v_call: TRBV27
j_call: TRBJ2-2
clone_size: .
cdr3_nt: TGTGCCAGCAGTTTATTTAGCGGCTCGAACACCGGGGAGCTGTTTTTT
cdr3_aa: CASSLFSGSNTGELFF

d_call: .
v_call: TRBV28
j_call: TRBJ2-7
clone_size: .
cdr3_nt: TGTGCCAGCAGTTGGGGTAGCGGCTACGAGCAGTACTTC
cdr3_aa: CASSWGSGYEQYF

d_call: TRBD1
v_call: TRBV7-9
j_call: TRBJ2-7
clone_size: .
cdr3_nt: TGTGCCAGCAGCCCCGACAGGGGCGCCCTCTCCGAGCAGTACTTC
cdr3_aa: CASSPDRGALSEQYF

d_call: .
v_call: TRBV5-1
j_call: TRBJ1-2
clone_size: .
cdr3_nt: TGCGCCAGCAGCTTGGCCGCGGGAACTTATGGCTACACCTTC
cdr3_aa: CASSLAAGTYGYTF

d_call: TRBD1
v_call: TRBV27
j_call: TRBJ1-4
clone_size: .
cdr3_nt: TGTGCCAGCAGTGACCGGGACAGGGCCTTTAATGAAAAACTGTTTTTT
cdr3_aa: CASSDRDRAFNEKLFF

d_call: .
v_call: TRBV7-3
j_call: TRBJ1-1
clone_size: .
cdr3_nt: TGTGCCAGCAGCGCCGGATACAGGGATGATACTGAAGCTTTCTTT
cdr3_aa: CASSAGYRDDTEAFF

d_call: TRBD2
v_call: TRBV7-9
j_call: TRBJ2-5
clone_size: .
cdr3_nt: TGTGCCAGCAGCTTGACTAGCGGGAGTGAGACCCAGTACTTC
cdr3_aa: CASSLTSGSETQYF

d_call: .
v_call: TRBV5-1
j_call: TRBJ2-2
clone_size: .
cdr3_nt: TGCGCCAGCAGCTTCAGTAGCGCCAACACCGGGGAGCTGTTTTTT
cdr3_aa: CASSFSSANTGELFF

d_call: .
v_call: TRBV6-5
j_call: TRBJ1-1
clone_size: .
cdr3_nt: TGTGCCAGCAGTTACATTGGGGGGTCAGAAGCTTTCTTT
cdr3_aa: CASSYIGGSEAFF

d_call: .
v_call: TRBV11-2
j_call: TRBJ1-1
clone_size: few
cdr3_nt: TGTGCCAGCAGCTTATTGGACATTTCGAACACTGAAGCTTTCTTT
cdr3_aa: CASSLLDISNTEAFF

d_call: .
v_call: TRBV6-2/TRBV6-3
j_call: TRBJ1-4
clone_size: .
cdr3_nt: TGTGCCAGCAGCCCCACAGGATCGGCTAATGAAAAACTGTTTTTT
cdr3_aa: CASSPTGSANEKLFF

d_call: TRBD1
v_call: TRBV12-3/TRBV12-4
j_call: TRBJ2-7
clone_size: .
cdr3_nt: TGTGCCAGCAGTCTGACAGGGGGCGAGCAGTACTTC
cdr3_aa: CASSLTGGEQYF

d_call: TRBD1
v_call: TRBV11-2
j_call: TRBJ2-2
clone_size: .
cdr3_nt: TGTGCCAGCAGCTTGAGGGACAGCCACGCGAACACCGGGGAGCTGTTTTTT
cdr3_aa: CASSLRDSHANTGELFF

d_call: TRBD1
v_call: TRBV5-1
j_call: TRBJ2-5
clone_size: .
cdr3_nt: TGCGCCAGCAACCGGGACAGGGAAGAGACCCAGTACTTC
cdr3_aa: CASNRDREETQYF

d_call: .
v_call: TRBV29-1
j_call: TRBJ1-1
clone_size: .
cdr3_nt: TGCAGCGTTGAAGCTGGCAGGGGTGGGACTGAAGCTTTCTTT
cdr3_aa: CSVEAGRGGTEAFF

d_call: TRBD1
v_call: TRBV5-5
j_call: TRBJ1-4
clone_size: .
cdr3_nt: TGTGCCAGCACCGGGAGGCAGGGGGCTATGGGAACTAATGAAAAACTGTTTTTT
cdr3_aa: CASTGRQGAMGTNEKLFF

d_call: .
v_call: TRBV5-1
j_call: TRBJ2-5
clone_size: .
cdr3_nt: TGCGCCAGCAGCTTGGGGGACAACGGGGAGACCCAGTACTTC
cdr3_aa: CASSLGDNGETQYF

d_call: .
v_call: TRBV6-6
j_call: TRBJ1-2
clone_size: .
cdr3_nt: TGTGCCAGCAGTAATGACAGGAATCCTAACTATGGCTACACCTTC
cdr3_aa: CASSNDRNPNYGYTF

d_call: TRBD2
v_call: TRBV5-1
j_call: TRBJ2-3
clone_size: .
cdr3_nt: TGCGCCAGCAACCTTTTGGCGGGGGGGTCTACAGATACGCAGTATTTT
cdr3_aa: CASNLLAGGSTDTQYF

d_call: .
v_call: TRBV11-1
j_call: TRBJ2-3
clone_size: .
cdr3_nt: TGTGCCAGCAGCCCTTACGTGGGCTACATGCAGTATTTT
cdr3_aa: CASSPYVGYMQYF

d_call: .
v_call: TRBV28
j_call: TRBJ2-7
clone_size: .
cdr3_nt: TGTGCCAGCAGTTTTCCGGGACAACGCTACGAGCAGTACTTC
cdr3_aa: CASSFPGQRYEQYF

d_call: .
v_call: TRBV21-1
j_call: TRBJ1-5
clone_size: .
cdr3_nt: TGTGCCAGCAGCAAACGAGGCGGAGTCAATCAGCCCCAGCATTTT
cdr3_aa: CASSKRGGVNQPQHF

d_call: TRBD2
v_call: TRBV19
j_call: TRBJ2-1
clone_size: .
cdr3_nt: TGTGCCAGTAGTACCCTCCTTCTAGCGGGGGGTCTGTTCTTC
cdr3_aa: CASSTLLLAGGLFF

d_call: TRBD2
v_call: TRBV6-4
j_call: TRBJ2-3
clone_size: .
cdr3_nt: TGTGCCAGCAGTCAAGGACTAGCGGGCACAGATACGCAGTATTTT
cdr3_aa: CASSQGLAGTDTQYF

d_call: .
v_call: TRBV5-4
j_call: TRBJ1-1
clone_size: .
cdr3_nt: TGTGCCAGCAGCTTGTGGACAGCCGTAGAAGCTTTCTTT
cdr3_aa: CASSLWTAVEAFF

d_call: .
v_call: TRBV19
j_call: TRBJ1-5
clone_size: .
cdr3_nt: TGTGCCAGTAGTACCCCTCGCCTAGGACAGAGCTTCAATCAGCCCCAGCATTTT
cdr3_aa: CASSTPRLGQSFNQPQHF

d_call: TRBD1
v_call: TRBV6-6
j_call: TRBJ1-5
clone_size: .
cdr3_nt: TGTGCCAGCAGTCAGGGGGACCATAGCAATCAGCCCCAGCATTTT
cdr3_aa: CASSQGDHSNQPQHF

d_call: .
v_call: TRBV27
j_call: TRBJ1-1
clone_size: .
cdr3_nt: TGTGCCAGCAGTCTAAAGGCGGGGGGGGCTGAAGCTTTCTTT
cdr3_aa: CASSLKAGGAEAFF

d_call: .
v_call: TRBV11-3
j_call: TRBJ1-1
clone_size: .
cdr3_nt: TGTGCCAGCAGCTCCACAGGTCCGAACACTGAAGCTTTCTTT
cdr3_aa: CASSSTGPNTEAFF